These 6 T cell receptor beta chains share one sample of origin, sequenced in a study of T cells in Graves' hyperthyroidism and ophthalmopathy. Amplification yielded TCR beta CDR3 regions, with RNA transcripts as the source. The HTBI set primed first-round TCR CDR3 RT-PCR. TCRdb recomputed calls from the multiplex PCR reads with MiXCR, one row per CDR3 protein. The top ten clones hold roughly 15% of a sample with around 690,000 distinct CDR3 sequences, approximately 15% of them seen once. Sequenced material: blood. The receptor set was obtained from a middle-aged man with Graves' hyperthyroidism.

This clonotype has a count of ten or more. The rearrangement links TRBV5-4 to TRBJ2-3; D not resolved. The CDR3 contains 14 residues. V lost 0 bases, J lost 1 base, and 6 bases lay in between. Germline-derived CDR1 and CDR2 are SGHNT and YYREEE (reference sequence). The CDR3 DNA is TGTGCCAGCAGCTTGGCCCTAGGCACAGATACGCAGTATTTT. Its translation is CASSLALGTDTQYF.

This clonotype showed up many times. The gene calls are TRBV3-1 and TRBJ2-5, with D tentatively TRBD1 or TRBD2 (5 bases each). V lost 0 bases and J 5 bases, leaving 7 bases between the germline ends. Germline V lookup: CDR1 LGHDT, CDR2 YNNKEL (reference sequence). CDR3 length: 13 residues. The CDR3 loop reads CASSQEGVETQYF. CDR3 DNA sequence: TGTGCCAGCAGCCAAGAGGGGGTCGAGACCCAGTACTTC.

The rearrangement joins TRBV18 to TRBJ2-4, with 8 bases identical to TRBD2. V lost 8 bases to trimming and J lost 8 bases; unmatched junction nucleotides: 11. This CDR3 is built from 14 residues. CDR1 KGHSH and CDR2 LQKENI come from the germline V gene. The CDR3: CASRTGGGSDIQYF. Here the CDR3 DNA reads TGTGCCAGCCGGACCGGGGGGGGCTCTGACATTCAGTACTTC.

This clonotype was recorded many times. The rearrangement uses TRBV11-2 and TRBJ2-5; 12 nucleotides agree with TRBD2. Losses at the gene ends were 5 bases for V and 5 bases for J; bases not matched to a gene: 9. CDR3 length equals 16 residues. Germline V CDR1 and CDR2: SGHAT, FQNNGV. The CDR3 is CASSPPSGRAGETQYF. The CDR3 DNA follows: TGTGCCAGCAGCCCCCCTAGCGGGAGGGCCGGGGAGACCCAGTACTTC.

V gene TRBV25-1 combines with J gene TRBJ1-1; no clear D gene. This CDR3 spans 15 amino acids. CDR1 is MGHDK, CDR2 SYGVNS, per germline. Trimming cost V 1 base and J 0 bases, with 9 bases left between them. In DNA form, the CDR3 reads TGTGCCAGCAGTGAATTAAACGGAGTGAACACTGAAGCTTTCTTT. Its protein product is CASSELNGVNTEAFF.

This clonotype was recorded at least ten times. CDR3 in amino acids: CASRGPDAIYEQYF. CDR3 nucleotide sequence: TGTGCCAGCAGGGGACCGGACGCGATTTACGAGCAGTACTTC. The V and J genes are TRBV12-3 or TRBV12-4 and TRBJ2-7; the D gene could be TRBD1 or TRBD2 (5 bases each). The CDR3 sequence is 14 residues long. Trimming took off 6 bases at V and 4 bases at J, with 16 bases between the two ends.